This T cell receptor beta chain derives from a study of T-cell memory formation after mild COVID-19. Points from the study as a whole: CD4+ clones that contracted lay mainly in CM and EM; CD8+ ones lay in EMRA.

In its sample, this clonotype was seen many times. Its antigen is not known. 5'RACE, which relied on constant-segment primers, yielded TCR alpha and TCR beta cDNA libraries carrying sample barcodes and UMIs. TCRdb re-analysed the 5' RACE reads in MiXCR, keeping a single row per CDR3 protein. This sample has approximately 340,000 distinct CDR3 sequences, with approximately 15% found just once. Trimming took 0 bases from V and 0 from J, leaving 12 bases between them. Germline V CDR1 and CDR2: LGHNA, YNFKEQ. The CDR3 extends over 17 amino acids. This receptor was taken from a young man who had mild COVID-19 (a few samples of this study predate the infection). Cell type and time point are not known. The chain recombines TRBV4-2 with TRBJ2-1, with D hard to call. Sequences were obtained from PBMCs or a T cell subset sorted from them (not recorded which). In DNA form, the CDR3 reads TGTGCCAGCAGCCAAGAACCGCCAGAAGTCTCCTACAATGAGCAGTTCTTC. Encoded protein: CASSQEPPEVSYNEQFF.